This TCR beta chain was profiled in a study of blood T cell repertoires in COVID-19. Study information: The United States, Italy and Spain provided the acute and convalescent COVID-19 samples. Sources were T cells, B-cell-depleted T cells, or PBMCs; the material itself was cDNA or gDNA.

The CDR3 extends over 13 amino acids. Germline CDR1 SGHRS, CDR2 YFSETQ. Trimming cost V 4 bases and J 3 bases; bases outside gene matches: 3. In the authors' methods: Nucleated cell counts were estimated from reference gene primer amplification. Generated by immunoSEQ multiplex PCR, the TCRdb table keeps only in-frame clones and is missing some. V and J calls and clone size are given by that table; D and trimming were obtained from the DNA. The sample gives some 180,000 clones, around 85% of which show up once; 6.5% to 9.5% is in the top ten. Seattle's cohort entered during active infection and was followed longitudinally.

The rearrangement joins TRBV5-1 to TRBJ1-1, with 7 bases fitting TRBD1. The sequencing sample was made of peripheral blood. The origin of this receptor is a woman older than 75 with COVID-19, enrolled during active disease. CDR3 DNA sequence: TGCGCCAGCAGCCCTACAGGGGACACTGAAGCTTTCTTT. Its protein is CASSPTGDTEAFF.